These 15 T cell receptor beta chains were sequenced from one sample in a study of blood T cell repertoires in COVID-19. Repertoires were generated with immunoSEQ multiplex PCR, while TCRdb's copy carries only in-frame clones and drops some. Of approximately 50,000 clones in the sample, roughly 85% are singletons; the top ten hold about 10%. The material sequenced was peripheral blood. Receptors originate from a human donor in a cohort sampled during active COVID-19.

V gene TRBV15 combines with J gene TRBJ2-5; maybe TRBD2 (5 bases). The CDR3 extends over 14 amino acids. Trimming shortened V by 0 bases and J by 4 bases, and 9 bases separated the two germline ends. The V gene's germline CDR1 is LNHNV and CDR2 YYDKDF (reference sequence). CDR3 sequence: CATSRDLGRETQYF. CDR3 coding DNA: TGTGCCACCAGCAGAGATTTGGGGAGAGAGACCCAGTACTTC.

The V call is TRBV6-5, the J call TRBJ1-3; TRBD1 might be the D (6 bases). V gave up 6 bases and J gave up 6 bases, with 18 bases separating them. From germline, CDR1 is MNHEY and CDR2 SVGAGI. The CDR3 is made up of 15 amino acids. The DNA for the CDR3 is TGTGCCAGCAGCCACCGCAGGGGATCAAAAAACACCATATATTTT. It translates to CASSHRRGSKNTIYF.

The CDR3 DNA sequence: TGCAGTGCTAGTACCCCAGAGACTTCCTACGAGCAGTACTTC. Its protein product is CSASTPETSYEQYF. The chain joins TRBV20-1 to TRBJ2-7; D gene unclear. The CDR3 extends over 14 amino acids. V was shortened by 3 bases and J by 1 base, with 13 bases between the two germline ends. Germline CDR1 reads DFQATT; CDR2 reads SNEGSKA (reference sequence).

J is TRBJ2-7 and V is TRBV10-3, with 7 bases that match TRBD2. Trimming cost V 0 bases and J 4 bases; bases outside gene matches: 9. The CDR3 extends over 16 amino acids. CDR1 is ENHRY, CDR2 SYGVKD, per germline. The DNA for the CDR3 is TGTGCCATCAGTGAGTCCGGCGGGAGTTCCACTTACGAGCAGTACTTC. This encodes CAISESGGSSTYEQYF.

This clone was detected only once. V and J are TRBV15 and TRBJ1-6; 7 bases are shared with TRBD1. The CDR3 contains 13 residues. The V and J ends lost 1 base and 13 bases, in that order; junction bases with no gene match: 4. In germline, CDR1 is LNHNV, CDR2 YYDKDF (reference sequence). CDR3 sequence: CATSRGRGSPLHF. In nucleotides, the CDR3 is TGTGCCACCAGCAGAGGCAGGGGGAGCCCCCTCCACTTT.

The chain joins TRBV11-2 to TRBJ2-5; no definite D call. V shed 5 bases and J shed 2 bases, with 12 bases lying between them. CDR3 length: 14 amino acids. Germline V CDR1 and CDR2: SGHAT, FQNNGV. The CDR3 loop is CASSKIYKQETQYF. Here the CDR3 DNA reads TGTGCCAGCAGCAAGATTTACAAACAAGAGACCCAGTACTTC.

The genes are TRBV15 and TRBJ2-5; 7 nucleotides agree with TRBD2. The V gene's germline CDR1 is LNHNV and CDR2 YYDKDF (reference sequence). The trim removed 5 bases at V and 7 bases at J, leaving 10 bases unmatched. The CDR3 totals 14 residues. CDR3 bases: TGTGCCACCAGCCTGACTAGCCAAGGCGGGACCCAGTACTTC. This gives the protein CATSLTSQGGTQYF.

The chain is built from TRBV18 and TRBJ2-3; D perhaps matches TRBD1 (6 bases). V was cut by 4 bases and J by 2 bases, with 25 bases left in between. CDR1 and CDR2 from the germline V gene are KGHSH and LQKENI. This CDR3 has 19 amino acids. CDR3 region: CASSLLGAGRTANTDTQYF. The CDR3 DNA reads TGTGCCAGCTCACTTTTGGGGGCAGGGCGGACGGCGAACACAGATACGCAGTATTTT.

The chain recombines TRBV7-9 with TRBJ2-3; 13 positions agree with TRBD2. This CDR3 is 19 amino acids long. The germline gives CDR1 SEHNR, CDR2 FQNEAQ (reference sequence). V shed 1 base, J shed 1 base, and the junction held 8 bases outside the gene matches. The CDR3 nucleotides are TGTGCCAGCAGCTTAGGACTAGCGGGAGGCATCTTGGGCACAGATACGCAGTATTTT. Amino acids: CASSLGLAGGILGTDTQYF.

CDR3 in amino acids: CASSMGWGHHLVYEQFF. DNA for the CDR3: TGTGCCAGTAGTATGGGATGGGGCCACCACCTGGTCTATGAGCAGTTCTTC. The chain couples TRBV19 to TRBJ2-1; the D gene is possibly TRBD1 (5 bases). CDR1 and CDR2 (germline): LNHDA, SQIVND (reference sequence). The CDR3 totals 17 residues. Trimming stripped 3 bases from V and 8 bases from J, with 23 bases between.

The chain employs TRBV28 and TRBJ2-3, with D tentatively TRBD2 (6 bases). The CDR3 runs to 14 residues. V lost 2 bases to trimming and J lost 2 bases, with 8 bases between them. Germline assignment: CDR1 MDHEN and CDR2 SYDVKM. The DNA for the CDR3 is TGTGCCAGCAGTTTAGCGGGGCTCACAGATACGCAGTATTTT. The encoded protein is CASSLAGLTDTQYF.

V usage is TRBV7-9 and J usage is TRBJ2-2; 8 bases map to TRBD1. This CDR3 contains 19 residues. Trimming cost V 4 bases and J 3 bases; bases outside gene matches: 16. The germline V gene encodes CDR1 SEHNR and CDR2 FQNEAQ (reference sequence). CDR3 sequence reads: CASSSIGFRGPPDTGELFF. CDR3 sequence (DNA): TGTGCCAGCAGCTCGATCGGGTTCAGGGGGCCCCCGGACACCGGGGAGCTGTTTTTT.

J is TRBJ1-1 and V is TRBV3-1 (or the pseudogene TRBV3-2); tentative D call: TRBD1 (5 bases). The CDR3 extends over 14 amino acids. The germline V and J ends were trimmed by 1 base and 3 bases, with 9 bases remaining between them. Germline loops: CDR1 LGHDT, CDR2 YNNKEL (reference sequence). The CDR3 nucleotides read TGTGCCAGCAGCCAAGTGTGGGGGGACACTGAAGCTTTCTTT. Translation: CASSQVWGDTEAFF.

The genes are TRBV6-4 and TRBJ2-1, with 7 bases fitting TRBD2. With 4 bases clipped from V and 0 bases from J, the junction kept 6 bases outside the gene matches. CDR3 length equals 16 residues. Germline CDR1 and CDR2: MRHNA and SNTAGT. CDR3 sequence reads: CASSGLSGTSYNEQFF. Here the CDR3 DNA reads TGTGCCAGCAGTGGCCTGAGCGGGACCTCCTACAATGAGCAGTTCTTC.

In DNA, the CDR3 is TGTGCCAGTAGTAGACGGGACGGGGGTTCAGATACGCAGTATTTT. Protein product: CASSRRDGGSDTQYF. The gene calls are TRBV19 and TRBJ2-3; tentative D call: TRBD2 (6 bases). Germline assignment: CDR1 LNHDA and CDR2 SQIVND (reference sequence). The CDR3 totals 15 residues. Trimming took off 4 bases at V and 4 bases at J, with 15 bases between the two ends.